One sample yielded the 23 T cell receptor beta chains listed below, sequenced in a study of cytomegalovirus exposure and HLA in healthy donors. With 60 Vbeta and 13 Jbeta primers, the PCR was carried out. Libraries were prepared by immunoSEQ multiplex PCR; TCRdb keeps only in-frame clonotypes and omits some of them. The profile shows 150,000 to 200,000 clones, approximately 73% of them singletons. Input material: PBMCs. These receptors all stem from a man aged 45-60 years in good health and CMV-seronegative.

The V call is TRBV5-4, the J call TRBJ1-1; 7 nucleotides agree with TRBD1. J lost 8 bases, V lost 2 bases, and 9 bases had no gene match. The CDR3 is made up of 14 amino acids. From germline, CDR1 is SGHNT and CDR2 YYREEE (reference sequence). CDR3 sequence: CASSFRQGKGEAFF. The CDR3 bases are TGTGCCAGCAGCTTCCGACAGGGAAAAGGGGAAGCTTTCTTT.

This chain connects TRBV28 to TRBJ1-4; maybe TRBD1 (5 bases). This CDR3 has 15 amino acids. In germline, CDR1 is MDHEN, CDR2 SYDVKM. Trimming removed 6 bases at V and 0 bases at J, with 11 bases between. The CDR3 is CASSLTGATNEKLFF. CDR3 in DNA: TGTGCCAGCAGCCTTACAGGCGCAACTAATGAAAAACTGTTTTTT.

This clone is a singleton in its sample. The chain recombines TRBV6-6 with TRBJ2-2; 8 nucleotides match TRBD1. The V and J ends lost 6 bases and 6 bases, in that order; junction bases with no gene match: 6. From germline, CDR1 is MNHNY and CDR2 SVGAGI (reference sequence). This CDR3 has 14 amino acids. For the CDR3, the DNA is TGTGCCAGCAGGACGGACAGGGCGGCCGGGGAGCTGTTTTTT. It specifies CASRTDRAAGELFF.

CDR3 residues: CASLDRPYGYTF. The CDR3 DNA reads as TGTGCCAGCCTGGACAGACCCTATGGCTACACCTTC. The rearrangement uses TRBV19 and TRBJ1-2, with a weak D call TRBD1 (6 bases). Trimming pared 9 bases from V and 4 bases from J, leaving 12 bases between. Germline V gene data show CDR1 as LNHDA and CDR2 as SQIVND (reference sequence). This CDR3 contains 12 residues.

A few counts support this clone. The chain links TRBV13 to TRBJ1-2, with TRBD1 matching over 9 bases. In germline, CDR1 is PRHDT, CDR2 FYEKMQ (reference sequence). This CDR3 is built from 14 residues. V lost 3 bases to trimming and J lost 7 bases; unmatched junction nucleotides: 6. The chain's CDR3 is CASSLTGGTGGYTF. In DNA, the CDR3 is TGTGCCAGCAGCTTGACAGGGGGGACGGGTGGCTACACCTTC.

The chain has TRBV18 and TRBJ1-4, with 8 bases aligning to TRBD1. Trimming took 4 bases from V and 5 from J; bases not matched to a gene: 12. The CDR3 spans 17 residues. Germline values: CDR1 KGHSH, CDR2 LQKENI. The CDR3 here is CASSLGTGGHLNEKLFF. CDR3 sequence (DNA): TGTGCCAGCTCACTCGGGACAGGAGGACATTTGAATGAAAAACTGTTTTTT. The whole variable domain, filled in from reference TRBV18 and TRBJ1-4, reads NAGVMQNPRHLVRRRGQEARLRCSPMKGHSHVYWYRQLPEEGLKFMVYLQKENIIDESGMPKERFSAEFPKEGPSILRIQQVVRGDSAAYFCASSLGTGGHLNEKLFFGSGTQLSVL.

The V gene is TRBV27, the J gene TRBJ1-4; 7 bases line up with TRBD1. Germline values: CDR1 MNHEY, CDR2 SMNVEV (reference sequence). Trimming removed 2 bases from V and 8 bases from J; junction bases left unmatched: 5. This CDR3 region has 14 residues. CDR3 coding DNA: TGTGCCAGCAGTTTACGACAGGGAGGCGAAAAACTGTTTTTT. This sequence encodes CASSLRQGGEKLFF.

This chain links TRBV12-5 with TRBJ2-7, with TRBD1 matching over 9 bases. The CDR3 extends over 16 amino acids. Germline V gene data show CDR1 as LGHNT and CDR2 as FRNRAP. Unmatched junction bases numbered 7, after V lost 2 bases and J lost 2 bases. CDR3 in amino acids: CASGLNVGQGAYEQYF. The CDR3 DNA is TGTGCTAGTGGTTTGAATGTGGGACAGGGAGCCTACGAGCAGTACTTC.

The chain employs TRBV5-1 and TRBJ1-3, with 7 bases that match TRBD1. CDR1 and CDR2 from the germline V gene are SGHRS and YFSETQ. Losses at the gene ends were 4 bases for V and 2 bases for J; bases not matched to a gene: 9. The CDR3 has 16 amino acids. CDR3 loop: CASSQEGQITGNTIYF. In DNA, the CDR3 is TGCGCCAGCAGCCAGGAGGGACAGATTACTGGAAACACCATATATTTT.

The V call is TRBV5-1, the J call TRBJ1-2; the D gene is possibly TRBD1 (6 bases). Germline V CDR1 and CDR2: SGHRS, YFSETQ. The ends were cut back, 4 bases at V and 4 bases at J, with 17 bases in the middle. This CDR3 is 15 amino acids long. This CDR3 is CASSVTDRNVYGYTF. Written as DNA, the CDR3 is TGCGCCAGCAGCGTGACAGACAGGAACGTCTATGGCTACACCTTC.

This clone has only a few counts. The chain joins TRBV19 to TRBJ2-7, with TRBD1 as a possible D gene (6 bases). Trimming removed 5 bases at V and 7 bases at J, with 21 bases between. The CDR3 is 15 residues long. Per germline, CDR1 LNHDA and CDR2 SQIVND (reference sequence). CDR3 loop: CASSSAQGTPGEQYF. The DNA for the CDR3 is TGTGCCAGTAGTTCAGCACAGGGAACGCCGGGAGAGCAGTACTTC.

The chain links TRBV21-1 to TRBJ2-1; the table assigns TRBD1, which was not confirmed against the DNA. TRBV21-1 is a known pseudogene. The CDR3 is made up of 15 amino acids. CDR3 coding DNA: TGTGCCAGCAGCTCCCGACAGGGGGCCTACAATGAGCAGTTCTTC. Its protein product is CASSSRQGAYNEQFF.

This clone came up a few times. The genes are TRBV6-9 and TRBJ2-5, with 8 nucleotides matching TRBD2. CDR1 is MNHGY and CDR2 is SVAAGI in the germline V gene. With 0 bases clipped from V and 2 bases from J, the junction kept 5 bases outside the gene matches. The CDR3 has 16 residues. In DNA form, the CDR3 reads TGTGCCAGCAGTTATTCGTTTGCGGGGGGTCAAGAGACCCAGTACTTC. Translation: CASSYSFAGGQETQYF.

The chain combines TRBV2 with TRBJ2-5; D uncertain. The CDR3 is 15 amino acids. The germline V and J ends were trimmed by 0 bases and 1 base, with 9 bases remaining between them. CDR1 is SNHLY, CDR2 FYNNEI, per germline. In DNA, the CDR3 is TGTGCCAGCAGTGAAGCCAGGAACCTCCAAGAGACCCAGTACTTC. Translated, it gives CASSEARNLQETQYF.

The chain uses TRBV5-6 and TRBJ1-5; D call uncertain. V shed 0 bases and J shed 6 bases, with 13 bases lying between them. Germline V lookup: CDR1 SGHDT, CDR2 YYEEEE. The CDR3 length is 15 residues. The CDR3 bases are TGTGCCAGCAGCTTGGGAGGGAACCCCGTTCAGCCCCAGCATTTT. Amino acids: CASSLGGNPVQPQHF.

The chain employs TRBV6-1 and TRBJ1-3, with a possible D match to TRBD1 (6 bases). Germline V gene lookup returns CDR1 MNHNS and CDR2 SASEGT. V lost 6 bases and J 0 bases, leaving 12 bases between the germline ends. CDR3 size: 15 residues. In DNA form, the CDR3 reads TGTGCCAGCAGGCAAAGACAGGTCTCTGGAAACACCATATATTTT. It encodes CASRQRQVSGNTIYF.

The J gene is TRBJ1-1, the V gene TRBV11-2; the D gene is possibly TRBD1 (5 bases). Per the germline V gene, CDR1 is SGHAT and CDR2 is FQNNGV. V lost 2 bases and J 1 base, leaving 11 bases between the germline ends. The CDR3 is 15 amino acids. The CDR3 sequence: CASSLYAGWNTEAFF. DNA of the CDR3: TGTGCCAGCAGCTTATACGCAGGGTGGAACACTGAAGCTTTCTTT.

V usage is TRBV5-1 and J usage is TRBJ2-3; perhaps TRBD2 as D (5 bases). The V and J ends lost 0 bases and 3 bases respectively, with 17 bases between them. The germline V gene has CDR1 SGHRS and CDR2 YFSETQ. The CDR3 has 17 residues. CDR3 coding DNA: TGCGCCAGCAGCTTGGGGCGGGCCCCTGAGAGGACAGATACGCAGTATTTT. Amino acids: CASSLGRAPERTDTQYF.

A few counts support this clone. The gene calls are TRBV7-9 and TRBJ1-2; TRBD1 is a possible D gene (5 bases). CDR3 length: 15 residues. Germline V gene sequence: CDR1 SEHNR, CDR2 FQNEAQ (reference sequence). V shed 1 base and J shed 4 bases, with 13 bases lying between them. CDR3 bases: TGTGCCAGCAGCTTAGGGGGGGACTCTGCCTATGGCTACACCTTC. Translated, it gives CASSLGGDSAYGYTF.

The chain links TRBV7-2 to TRBJ1-2, with 12 positions matching TRBD1. Trimming cost V 5 bases and J 7 bases; bases outside gene matches: 8. The CDR3 loop spans 15 amino acids. CDR1 SGHTA and CDR2 FQGNSA come from the germline V gene. Here the CDR3 reads CASSPQGQGASGYTF. The CDR3, as DNA: TGTGCCAGCAGCCCGCAGGGACAGGGGGCGTCTGGCTACACCTTC.

The chain uses TRBV4-2 and TRBJ1-5; D is possibly TRBD1 (6 bases). The germline gives CDR1 LGHNA, CDR2 YNFKEQ. The germline V and J ends were trimmed by 0 bases and 1 base, with 10 bases remaining between them. This CDR3 is built from 16 residues. The CDR3 protein is CASSQEGRGSNQPQHF. The CDR3 DNA follows: TGTGCCAGCAGCCAAGAGGGCAGGGGAAGCAATCAGCCCCAGCATTTT.

This clone was observed a few times. The genes are TRBV6-1 and TRBJ2-1; TRBD1 might be the D (6 bases). Germline CDR1 MNHNS, CDR2 SASEGT. The V and J ends lost 3 bases and 8 bases respectively, with 11 bases between them. The CDR3 sequence is 13 residues long. The CDR3 loop reads CASSDSGVYEQFF. CDR3 sequence (DNA): TGTGCCAGCAGTGATTCAGGGGTCTATGAGCAGTTCTTC.

The genes are TRBV19 and TRBJ2-2; TRBD2 agrees at 10 bases. This CDR3 contains 15 residues. Germline V gene sequence: CDR1 LNHDA, CDR2 SQIVND (reference sequence). With V trimmed by 3 bases and J by 7 bases, 5 bases remained unmatched. CDR3 nucleotides: TGTGCCAGTAGTATCTCCGCTAGCGGGGGCGGGGAGCTGTTTTTT. Translating it yields CASSISASGGGELFF.